The entry below describes one TCR beta chain. Its antigen is as yet unknown. Use of 60 Vbeta and 13 Jbeta primers characterized the PCR. Produced via immunoSEQ multiplex PCR; TCRdb's table is partial and in-frame only. The table has 100,000 to 150,000 clones, over 60% seen once. This specimen comes from a study of cytomegalovirus exposure and HLA in healthy donors. The germline V gene encodes CDR1 SNHLY and CDR2 FYNNEI. The CDR3 runs 16 residues. The V end was cut by 6 bases, the J end by 2 bases, with 18 bases between. Broader study findings: A later analysis reportedly found fewer N-insertions in an Asian-associated ancestry cluster than the roughly 670-donor mean. Both high specificity and high sensitivity reportedly marked the classifier's diagnosis of cytomegalovirus status.

The TCR sequence derives from a woman aged 40 to 50 in good health and CMV-seropositive. This rearrangement joins TRBV2 to TRBJ2-3; D remains ambiguous. The sequencing sample was made of PBMCs. DNA of the CDR3: TGTGCCAGCAGGGTTCGGGTTCCAACTTTCACAGATACGCAGTATTTT. Translated: CASRVRVPTFTDTQYF.